This T cell receptor (beta chain) comes out of a study of T cells in Graves' hyperthyroidism and ophthalmopathy. The ends lost 8 bases at V and 0 bases at J; junction bases unmatched: 7. The CDR3 loop spans 16 amino acids. RNA transcripts were the template for amplifying TCR beta CDR3 regions. The TCR CDR3 first-round RT-PCR relied on the HTBI primer set. TCRdb re-called the multiplex PCR reads through MiXCR, storing one row per CDR3 protein. The sample contains a few hundred thousand distinct CDR3 sequences, approximately 15% of which appear only once. This clonotype was observed many times. Newly diagnosed hyperthyroidism patients aged 18 to 65 years had disease lasting under 2 months. Extraction of PBMCs used 9 to 10 ml of fresh peripheral blood.

This chain uses TRBV12-3 or TRBV12-4 with TRBJ1-5; TRBD1 matches at 10 bases. Material: blood. The sequence was obtained from a woman in her 30s with Graves' hyperthyroidism. The CDR3: CASVTGTGASNQPQHF. CDR3 in DNA: TGTGCCAGCGTTACGGGGACAGGGGCTAGCAATCAGCCCCAGCATTTT.